The sample holds one count of the clone carrying this T cell receptor (beta chain). Treatment indicated: randomized to nivolumab then ipilimumab (arm A) or the reverse (arm B). From thawed PBMCs, live CD3+CD8+ cells negative for CD19 and CD56 were sorted. This record comes from a study of sequential checkpoint blockade in melanoma. Study-level background: Arm A got nivolumab then ipilimumab; arm B the reverse, 1:1. Maintenance nivolumab came after either treatment sequence.

Germline-derived CDR1 and CDR2 are SNHLY and FYNNEI. The CDR3 consists of 15 residues. V lost 5 bases and J 5 bases, leaving 16 bases between the germline ends. The repertoire was sequenced with immunoSEQ multiplex PCR; TCRdb's copy has only in-frame clones and lacks some. The sample yields more than 8,000 clones, less than 75% seen once. The TCR originated in a human donor with melanoma. This specimen consisted of CD8+ T cells sorted from blood (inferred from file names), obtained from a patient given nivolumab and ipilimumab in sequence. The chain uses TRBV2 and TRBJ1-5; D may be TRBD1 (5 bases). DNA for the CDR3: TGTGCCAGCAGTTGGAGCCAGGGAAATGATCAGCCCCAGCATTTT. It yields the protein CASSWSQGNDQPQHF.